The rows below give T cell receptor beta chains drawn from one sample of a study of cytomegalovirus exposure and HLA in healthy donors. The method was immunoSEQ multiplex PCR; TCRdb's version includes in-frame clones alone and lacks a portion of them. The data show just under 65,000 clones, around 93% seen once. The sample was PBMCs. The receptors derive from a woman aged 18-35 years in good health and CMV-seropositive. Each CDR3 is given with its conserved first and last residue. A D gene is named only where the DNA matches it firmly. Size values are once, few and many counts, or a class for expanded clones, and some rows have none.

TRBJ2-1 | . | TRBD2 | TRBV2 | CAGPSGSSYNEQFF | TGTGCCGGACCTAGCGGGAGCTCCTACAATGAGCAGTTCTTC
TRBJ2-1 | . | TRBD1 | TRBV7-9 | CASSYDRGVDNEQFF | TGTGCCAGCAGCTACGACAGGGGGGTCGACAATGAGCAGTTCTTC
TRBJ2-5 | . | . | TRBV10-3 | CAISLTGGQETQYF | TGTGCCATCAGCCTGACAGGCGGACAAGAGACCCAGTACTTC
TRBJ1-2 | . | TRBD1 | TRBV28 | CASREQGDGYTF | TGTGCCAGCAGGGAACAGGGGGATGGCTACACCTTC
TRBJ2-2 | . | . | TRBV7-3 | CASSLQTGSSTGELFF | TGTGCCAGCAGCTTGCAGACAGGCTCGAGCACCGGGGAGCTGTTTTTT
TRBJ2-3 | . | . | TRBV13 | CASSLQGRTDTQYF | TGTGCCAGCAGCTTGCAGGGGCGCACAGATACGCAGTATTTT
TRBJ1-2 | . | . | TRBV28 | CAIREGFYGYTF | TGTGCCATTCGCGAGGGTTTCTATGGCTACACCTTC
TRBJ2-7 | . | TRBD2 | TRBV5-4 | CASSLVHRGAYEQYF | TGTGCCAGCAGCTTGGTACACCGGGGGGCCTACGAGCAGTACTTC
TRBJ1-1 | . | . | TRBV27 | CASSLGPNTEAFF | TGTGCCAGCAGTTTAGGGCCGAACACTGAAGCTTTCTTT
TRBJ1-2 | . | TRBD1 | TRBV5-1 | CASSTITGVYGYTF | TGCGCCAGCAGCACCATAACAGGGGTCTATGGCTACACCTTC
TRBJ1-2 | . | . | TRBV28 | CASTQNLGDNYGYTF | TGTGCCAGCACCCAGAACCTCGGGGATAACTATGGCTACACCTTC
TRBJ2-3 | . | TRBD1 | TRBV7-3 | CASSSDRGQTDTQYF | TGTGCCAGCAGCTCAGACAGGGGGCAAACAGATACGCAGTATTTT
TRBJ1-2 | . | . | TRBV4-3 | CASSQEAGRYGYTF | TGCGCCAGCAGCCAAGAGGCAGGGCGGTATGGCTACACCTTC
TRBJ2-1 | . | TRBD2 | TRBV5-1 | CASSFNSGSIYEQFF | TGCGCCAGCAGCTTTAATAGCGGGAGTATTTATGAGCAGTTCTTC
TRBJ2-5 | . | . | TRBV28 | CASSPPVVGHQETQYF | TGTGCCAGCAGTCCCCCGGTCGTGGGGCACCAAGAGACCCAGTACTTC
TRBJ1-6 | few | TRBD1 | TRBV16 | CASSRTGEYSPLHF | TGTGCCAGCAGCCGGACAGGGGAGTATTCACCCCTCCACTTT
TRBJ2-3 | . | . | TRBV27 | CASSLFLDSTDTQYF | TGTGCCAGCAGTTTGTTCCTAGACAGCACAGATACGCAGTATTTT
TRBJ1-1 | . | . | TRBV2 | CASNRENTEAFF | TGTGCCAGCAACAGGGAGAACACTGAAGCTTTCTTT
TRBJ1-2 | . | TRBD1 | TRBV30 | CAWARGGQGGYGYTF | TGTGCCTGGGCCCGCGGCGGACAGGGTGGCTATGGCTACACCTTC
TRBJ1-6 | few | . | TRBV27 | CASSFRGYNSPLHF | TGTGCCAGCAGTTTTCGGGGTTATAATTCACCCCTCCACTTT
TRBJ2-4 | . | . | TRBV18 | CASSPSAGGYIQYF | TGTGCCAGCTCACCATCCGCCGGTGGTTACATTCAGTACTTC
TRBJ1-1 | . | TRBD1 | TRBV27 | CASGAGTAEAFF | TGTGCCAGCGGGGCTGGGACAGCCGAAGCTTTCTTT
TRBJ2-7 | . | TRBD2 | TRBV6-5 | CASSGNGGEQYF | TGTGCCAGCAGTGGTAACGGGGGGGAGCAGTACTTC
TRBJ1-1 | . | TRBD1 | TRBV5-4 | CASSVDRGGAFF | TGTGCCAGCAGCGTGGACAGGGGGGGAGCTTTCTTT
TRBJ1-2 | . | . | TRBV28 | CASSLSPGAYGYTF | TGTGCCAGCAGTTTATCCCCAGGGGCGTATGGCTACACCTTC
TRBJ1-1 | . | . | TRBV4-1 | CASSQDPTTGRYTEAFF | TGCGCCAGCAGCCAAGATCCGACGACAGGCCGGTACACTGAAGCTTTCTTT
TRBJ1-1 | . | . | TRBV19 | CASSLHPGRGRTEAFF | TGTGCCAGTAGTCTCCACCCCGGCAGGGGTCGGACTGAAGCTTTCTTT
TRBJ2-7 | . | TRBD1 | TRBV6-5 | CASSYGTGWYEQYF | TGTGCCAGCAGTTACGGGACAGGGTGGTACGAGCAGTACTTC
TRBJ2-7 | . | . | TRBV5-1 | CASSFNRVGYEQYF | TGCGCCAGCAGCTTCAACAGGGTCGGCTACGAGCAGTACTTC
TRBJ2-7 | . | TRBD1 | TRBV2 | CASSERQGNYEQYF | TGTGCCAGCAGTGAAAGACAGGGTAACTACGAGCAGTACTTC
TRBJ1-2 | . | TRBD1 | TRBV7-8 | CASSPDGQGAYGYTF | TGTGCCAGCAGCCCCGACGGACAGGGGGCGTATGGCTACACCTTC
TRBJ2-7 | . | TRBD1 | TRBV11-2 | CASSLGSGTATYEQYF | TGTGCCAGCAGCTTAGGGTCGGGGACAGCGACCTACGAGCAGTACTTC
TRBJ1-1 | . | . | TRBV6-6 | CASSYSTRNTEAFF | TGTGCCAGCAGTTACTCTACGAGGAACACTGAAGCTTTCTTT
TRBJ2-2 | . | TRBD2 | TRBV5-1 | CASRRWGLAGGWPGELFF | TGCGCCAGCAGACGATGGGGACTAGCGGGAGGGTGGCCCGGGGAGCTGTTTTTT
TRBJ2-7 | few | . | TRBV5-1 | CASSLSRNEQYF | TGCGCCAGCAGCTTGTCGAGGAACGAGCAGTACTTC
TRBJ1-2 | . | . | TRBV6-1 | CASTRFAYGYTF | TGTGCCAGCACCAGATTTGCCTATGGCTACACCTTC
TRBJ1-4 | . | . | TRBV2 | CASSEVGAGKLFF | TGTGCCAGCAGTGAAGTCGGGGCGGGGAAACTGTTTTTT
TRBJ2-7 | . | . | TRBV5-1 | CASSLVEAYEQYF | TGCGCCAGCAGCTTGGTCGAGGCCTACGAGCAGTACTTC
TRBJ1-6 | once | TRBD1 | TRBV5-5 | CASSPGDRDNSPLHF | TGTGCCAGCAGCCCGGGGGACAGGGATAATTCACCCCTCCACTTT
TRBJ2-7 | few | TRBD1 | TRBV10-2 | CASSDRVTYEQYF | TGCGCCAGCAGCGACAGGGTTACCTACGAGCAGTACTTC
TRBJ1-4 | . | . | TRBV7-2 | CASSLRGNEKLFF | TGTGCCAGCAGCTTAAGGGGTAATGAAAAACTGTTTTTT
TRBJ2-2 | . | TRBD1 | TRBV28 | CASRGRGRGTGELFF | TGTGCCAGCAGGGGCAGGGGGCGGGGCACCGGGGAGCTGTTTTTT
TRBJ2-1 | few | . | TRBV14 | CASSNTDTNSYNEQFF | TGTGCCAGCAGCAACACGGACACCAATTCCTACAATGAGCAGTTCTTC
TRBJ2-2 | once | . | TRBV5-1 | CASSLEHGNTGELFF | TGCGCCAGCAGCCTGGAACATGGGAACACCGGGGAGCTGTTTTTT
TRBJ2-1 | . | . | TRBV7-9 | CASSPVMRLANEQFF | TGTGCCAGCAGCCCCGTCATGCGGCTGGCCAATGAGCAGTTCTTC
TRBJ2-5 | . | . | TRBV5-4 | CASSQAQDSRETQYF | TGTGCCAGCTCCCAAGCCCAGGACAGTCGGGAGACCCAGTACTTC
TRBJ2-1 | . | TRBD2 | TRBV29-1 | CSVDGSAGGSYNEQFF | TGCAGCGTTGACGGGAGTGCGGGAGGCTCCTACAATGAGCAGTTCTTC
TRBJ2-7 | . | TRBD1 | TRBV13 | CASSSQGQGFYEQYF | TGTGCCAGCAGCTCCCAGGGACAGGGGTTCTACGAGCAGTACTTC
TRBJ2-2 | many | . | TRBV7-2 | CASTGVAVNTGELFF | TGTGCCAGCACGGGTGTAGCAGTAAACACCGGGGAGCTGTTTTTT
TRBJ2-2 | . | TRBD1 | TRBV4-1 | CASSQGQAPGELFF | TGCGCCAGCAGCCAGGGACAGGCCCCCGGGGAGCTGTTTTTT
TRBJ1-1 | . | . | TRBV28 | CASSPEVNTEAFF | TGTGCCAGCAGTCCGGAGGTGAACACTGAAGCTTTCTTT
TRBJ1-4 | . | . | TRBV27 | CASSSGNLEKLFF | TGTGCCAGCAGTTCGGGGAATCTTGAAAAACTGTTTTTT
TRBJ2-3 | . | . | TRBV5-1 | CASRGLQGFTSSTDTQYF | TGCGCCAGCAGAGGCCTACAGGGTTTTACCTCTAGCACAGATACGCAGTATTTT